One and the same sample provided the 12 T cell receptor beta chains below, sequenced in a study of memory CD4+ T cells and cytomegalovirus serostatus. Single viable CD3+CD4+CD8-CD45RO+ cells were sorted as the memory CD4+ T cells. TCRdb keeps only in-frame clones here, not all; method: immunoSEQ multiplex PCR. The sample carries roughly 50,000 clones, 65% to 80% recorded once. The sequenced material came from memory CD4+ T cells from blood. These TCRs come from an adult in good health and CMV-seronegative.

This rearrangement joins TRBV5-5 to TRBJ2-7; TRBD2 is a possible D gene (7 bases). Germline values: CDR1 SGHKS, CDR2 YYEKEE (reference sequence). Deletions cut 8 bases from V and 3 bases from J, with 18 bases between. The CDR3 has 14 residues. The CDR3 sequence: CASSGRGGYYEQYF. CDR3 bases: TGTGCCAGTTCTGGGAGGGGGGGGTACTACGAGCAGTACTTC.

CDR3 coding DNA: TGTGCCAGCTCTTATGACGTGACAGCCGGCTACGAGCAGTACTTC. Translation gives CASSYDVTAGYEQYF. J is TRBJ2-7 and V is TRBV2, with D possibly TRBD1 on 5 matching bases. V lost 8 bases and J 3 bases, leaving 20 bases between the germline ends. CDR1 is SNHLY and CDR2 is FYNNEI in the germline V gene. This CDR3 contains 15 residues. The full variable domain, rest sourced from reference TRBV2 and TRBJ2-7, is EPEVTQTPSHQVTQMGQEVILRCVPISNHLYFYWYRQILGQKVEFLVSFYNNEISEKSEIFDDQFSVERPDGSNFTLKIRSTKLEDSAMYFCASSYDVTAGYEQYFGPGTRLTVT.

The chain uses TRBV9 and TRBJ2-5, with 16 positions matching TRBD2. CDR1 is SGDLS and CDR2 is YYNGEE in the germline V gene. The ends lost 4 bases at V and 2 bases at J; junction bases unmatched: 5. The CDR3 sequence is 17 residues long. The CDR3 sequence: CASSLGLAGGGQETQYF. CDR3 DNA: TGTGCCAGCAGCCTGGGACTAGCGGGAGGGGGACAAGAGACCCAGTACTTC.

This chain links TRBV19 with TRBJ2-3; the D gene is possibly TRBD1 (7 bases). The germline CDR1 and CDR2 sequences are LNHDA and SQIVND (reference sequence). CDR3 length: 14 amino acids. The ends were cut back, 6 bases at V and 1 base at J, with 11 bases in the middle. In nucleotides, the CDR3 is TGTGCCAGTAGATCCAGGGGGGGCACAGATACGCAGTATTTT. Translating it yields CASRSRGGTDTQYF. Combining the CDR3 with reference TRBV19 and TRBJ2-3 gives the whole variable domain DGGITQSPKYLFRKEGQNVTLSCEQNLNHDAMYWYRQDPGQGLRLIYYSQIVNDFQKGDIAEGYSVSREKKESFPLTVTSAQKNPTAFYLCASRSRGGTDTQYFGPGTRLTVL.

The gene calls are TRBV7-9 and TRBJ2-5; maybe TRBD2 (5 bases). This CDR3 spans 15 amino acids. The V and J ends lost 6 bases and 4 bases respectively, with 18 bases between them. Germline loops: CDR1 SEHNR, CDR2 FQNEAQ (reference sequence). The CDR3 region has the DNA TGTGCCAGCAGTCTCAAGCGGACGGAGAGAGAGACCCAGTACTTC. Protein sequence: CASSLKRTERETQYF. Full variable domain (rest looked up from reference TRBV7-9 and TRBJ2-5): DTGVSQNPRHKITKRGQNVTFRCDPISEHNRLYWYRQTLGQGPEFLTYFQNEAQLEKSRLLSDRFSAERPKGSFSTLEIQRTEQGDSAMYLCASSLKRTERETQYFGPGTRLLVL.

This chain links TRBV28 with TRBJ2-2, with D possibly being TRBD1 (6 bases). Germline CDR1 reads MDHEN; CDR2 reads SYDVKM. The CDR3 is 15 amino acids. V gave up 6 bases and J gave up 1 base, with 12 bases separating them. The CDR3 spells CASSPGQLNTGELFF. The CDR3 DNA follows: TGTGCCAGCAGCCCCGGACAGCTGAACACCGGGGAGCTGTTTTTT.

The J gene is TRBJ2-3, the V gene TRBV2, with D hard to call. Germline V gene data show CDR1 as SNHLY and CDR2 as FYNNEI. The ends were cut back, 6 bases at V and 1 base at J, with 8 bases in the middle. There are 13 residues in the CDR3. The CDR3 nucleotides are TGTGCCAGCAGGTTTGAGGGCACAGATACGCAGTATTTT. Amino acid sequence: CASRFEGTDTQYF.

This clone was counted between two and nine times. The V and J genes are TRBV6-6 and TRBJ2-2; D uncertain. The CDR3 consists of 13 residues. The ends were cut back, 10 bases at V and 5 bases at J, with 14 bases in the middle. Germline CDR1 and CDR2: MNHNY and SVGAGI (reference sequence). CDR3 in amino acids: CAISRETTGELFF. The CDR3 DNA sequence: TGTGCCATATCTAGAGAAACAACCGGGGAGCTGTTTTTT.

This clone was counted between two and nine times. The CDR3 DNA reads as TGTGCCAGCAGCTTGGTCGGATATACCGGGGAGCTGTTTTTT. Translated, it gives CASSLVGYTGELFF. V usage is TRBV5-6 and J usage is TRBJ2-2; D ambiguous. Germline lookup yields CDR1 SGHDT and CDR2 YYEEEE. CDR3 length equals 14 residues. Deletions cut 0 bases from V and 5 bases from J, with 8 bases between.

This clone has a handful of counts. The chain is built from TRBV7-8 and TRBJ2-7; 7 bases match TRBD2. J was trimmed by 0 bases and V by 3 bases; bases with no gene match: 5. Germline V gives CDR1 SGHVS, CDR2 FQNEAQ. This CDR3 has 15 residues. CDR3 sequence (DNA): TGTGCCAGCAGCTTCCAGCGGGACCTCTCCTACGAGCAGTACTTC. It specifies CASSFQRDLSYEQYF.

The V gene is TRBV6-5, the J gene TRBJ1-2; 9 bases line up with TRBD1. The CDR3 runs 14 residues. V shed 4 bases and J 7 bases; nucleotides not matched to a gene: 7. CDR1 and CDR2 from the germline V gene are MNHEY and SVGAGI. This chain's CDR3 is CASSFEQGARGYTF. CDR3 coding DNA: TGTGCCAGCAGTTTCGAACAGGGGGCTCGTGGCTACACCTTC.

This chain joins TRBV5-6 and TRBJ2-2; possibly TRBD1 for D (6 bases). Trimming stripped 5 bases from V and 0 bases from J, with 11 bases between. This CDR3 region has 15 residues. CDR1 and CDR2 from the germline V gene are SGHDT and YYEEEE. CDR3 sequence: CASRVGQPNTGELFF. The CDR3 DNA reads TGTGCCAGCAGGGTGGGACAACCGAACACCGGGGAGCTGTTTTTT.